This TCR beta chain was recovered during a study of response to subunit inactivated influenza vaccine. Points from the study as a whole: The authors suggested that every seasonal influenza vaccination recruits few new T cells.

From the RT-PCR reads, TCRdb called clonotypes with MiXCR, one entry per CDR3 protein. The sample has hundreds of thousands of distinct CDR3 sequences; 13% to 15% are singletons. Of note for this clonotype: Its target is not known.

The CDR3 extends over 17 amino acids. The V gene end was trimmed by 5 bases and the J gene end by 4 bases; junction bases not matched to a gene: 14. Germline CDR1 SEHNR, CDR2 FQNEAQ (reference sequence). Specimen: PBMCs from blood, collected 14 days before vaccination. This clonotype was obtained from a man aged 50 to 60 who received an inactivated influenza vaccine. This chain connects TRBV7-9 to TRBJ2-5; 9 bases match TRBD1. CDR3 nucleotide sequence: TGTGCCAGCAGCCCATCACCGGGACAGGGAACTTTAGAGACCCAGTACTTC. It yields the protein CASSPSPGQGTLETQYF.